The rows below give T cell receptor beta chains drawn from one sample of a study of TIL therapy for anti-PD-1-resistant metastatic lung cancer. The protocol was immunoSEQ multiplex PCR, while the TCRdb copy is restricted to in-frame clones and leaves out a portion. The repertoire holds approximately 92,000 clones, with around three fifths as singletons. The sample consisted of tumor tissue, taken at baseline. These receptors were collected from a person aged 25-85 years with non-small cell lung cancer. Both conserved end residues are part of each CDR3. Each record gives: CDR3 protein, V gene.

CDR3aa: CASSIRDRHQETQYF
v_gene: TRBV9

CDR3aa: CASSTGQGARQPQHF
v_gene: TRBV19

CDR3aa: CASSSGTGATSAFF
v_gene: TRBV28

CDR3aa: CASSQDIGTSGSYEQYF
v_gene: TRBV4-3

CDR3aa: CASSLGQGLSEQFF
v_gene: TRBV7-9

CDR3aa: CASSPSQNQPQHF
v_gene: TRBV7-2

CDR3aa: CASSPGAAAGYGYTF
v_gene: TRBV7-2

CDR3aa: CASLAGGTDTQYF
v_gene: TRBV28

CDR3aa: CASSQAADRVAGELFF
v_gene: TRBV4-3

CDR3aa: CASSPRELGTDTQYF
v_gene: TRBV9

CDR3aa: CASSQVALAGFTDTQYF
v_gene: TRBV4-1

CDR3aa: CAWNRERYEAFF
v_gene: TRBV30

CDR3aa: CATSRPGTAQETQYF
v_gene: TRBV15

CDR3aa: CASRKHRGNQPQHF
v_gene: TRBV6-5

CDR3aa: CAWKPPANTEAFF
v_gene: TRBV30

CDR3aa: CASSPYRNTEAFF
v_gene: TRBV14

CDR3aa: CASSQVVGTGRNEQYF
v_gene: TRBV3-1/TRBV3-2